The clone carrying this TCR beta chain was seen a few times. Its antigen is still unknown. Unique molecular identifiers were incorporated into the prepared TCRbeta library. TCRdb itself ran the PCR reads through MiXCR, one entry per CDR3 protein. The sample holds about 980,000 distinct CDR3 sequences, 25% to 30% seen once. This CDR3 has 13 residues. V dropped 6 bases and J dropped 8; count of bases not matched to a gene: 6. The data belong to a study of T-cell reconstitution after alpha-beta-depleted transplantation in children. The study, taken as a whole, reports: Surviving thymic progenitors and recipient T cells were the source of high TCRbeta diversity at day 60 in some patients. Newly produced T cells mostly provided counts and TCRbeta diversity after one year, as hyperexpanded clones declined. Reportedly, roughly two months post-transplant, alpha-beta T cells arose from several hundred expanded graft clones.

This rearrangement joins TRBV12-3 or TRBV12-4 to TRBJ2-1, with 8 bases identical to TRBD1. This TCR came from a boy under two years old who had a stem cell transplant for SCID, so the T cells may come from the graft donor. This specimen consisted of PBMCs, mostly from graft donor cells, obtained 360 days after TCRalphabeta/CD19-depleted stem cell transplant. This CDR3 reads CASRSDRGDEQFF. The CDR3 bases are TGTGCCAGCAGATCCGACAGGGGCGATGAGCAGTTCTTC.